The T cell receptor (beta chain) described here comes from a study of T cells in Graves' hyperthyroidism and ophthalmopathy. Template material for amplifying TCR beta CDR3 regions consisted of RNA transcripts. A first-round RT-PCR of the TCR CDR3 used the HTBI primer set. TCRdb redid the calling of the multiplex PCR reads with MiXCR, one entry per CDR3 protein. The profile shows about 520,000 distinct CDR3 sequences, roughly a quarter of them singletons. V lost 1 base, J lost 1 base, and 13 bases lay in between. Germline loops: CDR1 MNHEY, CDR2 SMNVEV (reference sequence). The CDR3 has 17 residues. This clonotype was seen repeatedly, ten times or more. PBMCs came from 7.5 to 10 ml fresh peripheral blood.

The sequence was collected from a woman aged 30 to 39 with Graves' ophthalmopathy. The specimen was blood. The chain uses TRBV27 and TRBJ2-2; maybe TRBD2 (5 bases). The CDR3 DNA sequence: TGTGCCAGCAGTTTATTGGAGGCCTCCTTGAACACCGGGGAGCTGTTTTTT. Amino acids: CASSLLEASLNTGELFF.